These 11 T cell receptor beta chains were all obtained from the same sample, sequenced in a study of blood T cell repertoires in COVID-19. Clones were sequenced by immunoSEQ multiplex PCR, and TCRdb holds only the in-frame ones, with some missing. The data show fewer than 65,000 clones, just under 85% seen once. Material: peripheral blood. The receptor source for this set is a man between 60 and 70 years old with acute or convalescent COVID-19.

V is TRBV10-3 and J is TRBJ2-2; D unresolved. V lost 1 base to trimming and J lost 2 bases, with 5 bases between them. CDR1 and CDR2 (germline): ENHRY, SYGVKD. This CDR3 is 14 amino acids long. The CDR3 DNA sequence: TGTGCCATCAGTGAGTACAGAAACACCGGGGAGCTGTTTTTT. This encodes CAISEYRNTGELFF.

This chain connects TRBV19 to TRBJ2-1; 7 positions agree with TRBD1. The CDR3 is 14 residues long. Germline CDR1 and CDR2: LNHDA and SQIVND (reference sequence). The V segment lost 5 bases and the J segment 7 bases; nucleotides outside the gene matches: 8. In nucleotides, the CDR3 is TGTGCCAGTAGTTTAAGGGGGCCGGGGAATGAGCAGTTCTTC. Protein sequence: CASSLRGPGNEQFF.

There are a few counts of this clone. This rearrangement joins TRBV2 to TRBJ1-2, with D hard to call. The germline CDR1 and CDR2 sequences are SNHLY and FYNNEI. Trimming shortened V by 4 bases and J by 7 bases, and 13 bases separated the two germline ends. The CDR3 sequence is 13 residues long. Here the CDR3 DNA reads TGTGCCAGCAGTGCGGAGGGCGGGAGTGGCTACACCTTC. Its protein is CASSAEGGSGYTF.

V gene TRBV12-5 combines with J gene TRBJ2-5; 9 bases are a match to TRBD2. CDR3 size: 13 residues. Germline CDR1 LGHNT, CDR2 FRNRAP. V was clipped by 7 bases and J by 5 bases; unmatched bases: 5. CDR3 DNA: TGTGCTAGTGCTGGCGGGGGGGCGGAGACCCAGTACTTC. It encodes CASAGGGAETQYF. The full variable domain, its missing parts supplied by reference TRBV12-5 and TRBJ2-5, is DARVTQTPRHKVTEMGQEVTMRCQPILGHNTVFWYRQTMMQGLELLAYFRNRAPLDDSGMPKDRFSAEMPDATLATLKIQPSEPRDSAVYFCASAGGGAETQYFGPGTRLLVL.

The chain recombines TRBV2 with TRBJ1-5; TRBD1 matches at 7 bases. The germline V gene encodes CDR1 SNHLY and CDR2 FYNNEI. Trimming cost V 6 bases and J 1 base; bases outside gene matches: 3. The CDR3 contains 14 residues. The CDR3 reads CASSQQGSNQPQHF. Here the CDR3 DNA reads TGTGCCAGCAGCCAACAGGGGAGCAATCAGCCCCAGCATTTT.

The chain combines TRBV15 with TRBJ2-3, with D hard to call. Per the germline V gene, CDR1 is LNHNV and CDR2 is YYDKDF (reference sequence). The CDR3 has 16 residues. The ends were cut back, 0 bases at V and 2 bases at J, with 12 bases in the middle. The CDR3 nucleotides are TGTGCCACCAGCAGAGATAGAGCTCTGATCACAGATACGCAGTATTTT. Encoded protein: CATSRDRALITDTQYF.

This sequence joins TRBV7-9 and TRBJ1-4; D unclear. This CDR3 contains 16 residues. Trimming removed 0 bases from V and 8 bases from J, with 16 bases in between. Looked up from germline, CDR1 is SEHNR and CDR2 is FQNEAQ (reference sequence). CDR3 in amino acids: CASSLAGGGKEEKLFF. CDR3 bases: TGTGCCAGCAGCTTAGCGGGCGGCGGGAAAGAGGAAAAACTGTTTTTT. Full variable domain (remainder filled in from reference TRBV7-9 and TRBJ1-4): DTGVSQNPRHKITKRGQNVTFRCDPISEHNRLYWYRQTLGQGPEFLTYFQNEAQLEKSRLLSDRFSAERPKGSFSTLEIQRTEQGDSAMYLCASSLAGGGKEEKLFFGSGTQLSVL.

This rearrangement joins TRBV5-4 to TRBJ1-2; 9 bases are shared with TRBD1. This CDR3 spans 16 amino acids. CDR1 SGHNT and CDR2 YYREEE come from the germline V gene (reference sequence). Germline trimming cut 4 bases from V and 7 bases from J; bases unmatched to any gene: 14. CDR3 loop: CASSIGTGWAVGGYTF. Here the CDR3 DNA reads TGTGCCAGCAGCATCGGGACAGGGTGGGCTGTTGGTGGCTACACCTTC.

CDR3 amino acids: CASGATGGEGGEQFF. The CDR3 DNA reads as TGTGCCAGCGGGGCTACAGGGGGCGAAGGTGGTGAGCAGTTCTTC. The chain has TRBV28 and TRBJ2-1, with 9 bases aligning to TRBD1. The V and J ends lost 8 bases and 9 bases, in that order; junction bases with no gene match: 14. Germline CDR1 MDHEN, CDR2 SYDVKM. The CDR3 is 15 residues long.

This clone has only one observation. This chain uses TRBV5-8 with TRBJ1-5, with TRBD1 matching over 12 bases. The CDR3 loop spans 15 amino acids. V shed 3 bases, J shed 8 bases, and the junction held 6 bases outside the gene matches. Germline V lookup: CDR1 SGHTS, CDR2 YDEGEE. CDR3 protein: CASSYRDRGPEPQHF. In DNA form, the CDR3 reads TGTGCCAGCAGCTACCGGGACAGGGGGCCCGAGCCCCAGCATTTT.

The CDR3: CASSLAGSEFQPQHF. Here the CDR3 DNA reads TGTGCCAGCAGCTTGGCCGGGAGTGAGTTTCAGCCCCAGCATTTT. The rearrangement uses TRBV5-8 and TRBJ1-5; D is unclear. V lost 0 bases and J lost 6, with 13 bases in between. This CDR3 has 15 residues. Looked up from germline, CDR1 is SGHTS and CDR2 is YDEGEE.